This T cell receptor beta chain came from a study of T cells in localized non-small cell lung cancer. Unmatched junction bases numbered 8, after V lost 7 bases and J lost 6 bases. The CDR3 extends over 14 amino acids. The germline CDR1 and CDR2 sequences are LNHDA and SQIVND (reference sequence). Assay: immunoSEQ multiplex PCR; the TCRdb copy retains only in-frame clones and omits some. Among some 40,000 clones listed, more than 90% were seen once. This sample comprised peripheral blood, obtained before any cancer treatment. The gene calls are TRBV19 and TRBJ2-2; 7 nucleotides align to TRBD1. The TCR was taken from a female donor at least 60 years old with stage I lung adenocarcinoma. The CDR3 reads CASTPTTGPGELFF. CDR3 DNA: TGTGCCAGTACCCCCACGACAGGGCCCGGGGAGCTGTTTTTT. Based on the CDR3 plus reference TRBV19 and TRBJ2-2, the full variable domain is DGGITQSPKYLFRKEGQNVTLSCEQNLNHDAMYWYRQDPGQGLRLIYYSQIVNDFQKGDIAEGYSVSREKKESFPLTVTSAQKNPTAFYLCASTPTTGPGELFFGEGSRLTVL.